The rows below give T cell receptor beta chains drawn from one sample of a study of shared clonotypes between healthy human individuals. This table comes from immunoSEQ multiplex PCR, and its TCRdb copy is limited to in-frame clones, with some not included. The repertoire holds about 600,000 clones, with less than 98% as singletons. Sequencing was performed on naive CD4+ T cells sorted from blood. All receptors come from a woman aged 25 to 39 in good health. The CDR3 runs from the conserved cysteine through the conserved F or W. Fields, in order: CDR3 length, clone size, V gene, J gene, D gene, CDR3 DNA, CDR3 protein. A D gene is named only where the DNA matches it firmly. For some rows the clone size is stated as once, few or many, or as a class when expanded; others skip it.

length: 13; size: -; V: TRBV11-1; J: TRBJ2-1; D: -; DNA: TGTGCCAGCAGCTTAAGGGCATACAATGAGCAGTTCTTC; CDR3: CASSLRAYNEQFF
length: 15; size: -; V: TRBV7-9; J: TRBJ2-7; D: TRBD2; DNA: TGTGCCAGCAGCTTAATAGCGGGAGGGATCTACGAGCAGTACTTC; CDR3: CASSLIAGGIYEQYF
length: 15; size: -; V: TRBV5-1; J: TRBJ2-1; D: TRBD1; DNA: TGCGCCAGCACCCGTGACAGGGCTCCGACAAATGAGCAGTTCTTC; CDR3: CASTRDRAPTNEQFF
length: 15; size: -; V: TRBV29-1; J: TRBJ2-1; D: TRBD2; DNA: TGCAGCGTTGACGCGGGAGACGCCCTTTCGGATGAGCAGTTCTTC; CDR3: CSVDAGDALSDEQFF
length: 14; size: once; V: TRBV10-1; J: TRBJ2-1; D: TRBD2; DNA: TGCGCCAGCAGTGAAGCGGGAGGGCCCAATGAGCAGTTCTTC; CDR3: CASSEAGGPNEQFF
length: 13; size: -; V: TRBV6-5; J: TRBJ2-7; D: -; DNA: TGTGCCAGCAGTTACTCACAGGGCTACGAGCAGTACTTC; CDR3: CASSYSQGYEQYF
length: 15; size: -; V: TRBV28; J: TRBJ2-7; D: TRBD2; DNA: TGTGCCAGCAGTTTTAGCGGGAGGGGATCCTACGAGCAGTACTTC; CDR3: CASSFSGRGSYEQYF
length: 15; size: -; V: TRBV28; J: TRBJ1-4; D: -; DNA: TGTGCCAGCAGTTTAGGACATGGAACTAATGAAAAACTGTTTTTT; CDR3: CASSLGHGTNEKLFF
length: 12; size: -; V: TRBV13; J: TRBJ2-3; D: -; DNA: TGTGCCAGCAGCTTACTTCGGGATACGCAGTATTTT; CDR3: CASSLLRDTQYF
length: 15; size: -; V: TRBV11-2; J: TRBJ1-1; D: -; DNA: TGTGCCAGCAGCTGGGAAGGGACGGTGAACACTGAAGCTTTCTTT; CDR3: CASSWEGTVNTEAFF
length: 14; size: -; V: TRBV29-1; J: TRBJ2-1; D: TRBD2; DNA: TGCAGCACACTAGCGGGATTCTCCTACAATGAGCAGTTCTTC; CDR3: CSTLAGFSYNEQFF
length: 15; size: -; V: TRBV11-3; J: TRBJ2-2; D: TRBD1; DNA: TGTGCCAGCAGCTCCGGGACAGGGGTGCCCGGGGAGCTGTTTTTT; CDR3: CASSSGTGVPGELFF
length: 13; size: -; V: TRBV2; J: TRBJ1-1; D: -; DNA: TGTGCCAGCAGGGCCGGGATGAACACTGAAGCTTTCTTT; CDR3: CASRAGMNTEAFF
length: 16; size: -; V: TRBV5-1; J: TRBJ2-2; D: -; DNA: TGCGCCAGCAGCTTGGGCGGCGTGCAGGGGAGCGGGGAGCTGTTTTTT; CDR3: CASSLGGVQGSGELFF
length: 16; size: -; V: TRBV28; J: TRBJ2-7; D: TRBD2; DNA: TGTGCCAGCAGAGCCGGGACTAGCGGAGTCTCCTACGAGCAGTACTTC; CDR3: CASRAGTSGVSYEQYF
length: 14; size: -; V: TRBV5-1; J: TRBJ2-7; D: -; DNA: TGCGCCAGCAGCATAGGACAGTCGGTGTACGAGCAGTACTTC; CDR3: CASSIGQSVYEQYF
length: 18; size: -; V: TRBV2; J: TRBJ2-3; D: TRBD2; DNA: TGTGCCAGCCCGACTCGGGGTAGCGGGAGGGGTAGCACAGATACGCAGTATTTT; CDR3: CASPTRGSGRGSTDTQYF
length: 15; size: -; V: TRBV5-4; J: TRBJ2-7; D: -; DNA: TGTGCCAGCAGCTTAGGGCTAGCGAGTCCCTACGAGCAGTACTTC; CDR3: CASSLGLASPYEQYF
length: 16; size: -; V: TRBV7-9; J: TRBJ2-2; D: TRBD2; DNA: TGTGCCAGCAGCCATTGGACTAGCGAGAACACCGGGGAGCTGTTTTTT; CDR3: CASSHWTSENTGELFF
length: 15; size: -; V: TRBV5-1; J: TRBJ2-3; D: TRBD2; DNA: TGCGCCAGCAGCTTACTAGCGGGAGGCACAGATACGCAGTATTTT; CDR3: CASSLLAGGTDTQYF
length: 14; size: -; V: TRBV5-1; J: TRBJ1-5; D: -; DNA: TGCGCCAGCAGCATGGACGGGCAGAATCAGCCCCAGCATTTT; CDR3: CASSMDGQNQPQHF